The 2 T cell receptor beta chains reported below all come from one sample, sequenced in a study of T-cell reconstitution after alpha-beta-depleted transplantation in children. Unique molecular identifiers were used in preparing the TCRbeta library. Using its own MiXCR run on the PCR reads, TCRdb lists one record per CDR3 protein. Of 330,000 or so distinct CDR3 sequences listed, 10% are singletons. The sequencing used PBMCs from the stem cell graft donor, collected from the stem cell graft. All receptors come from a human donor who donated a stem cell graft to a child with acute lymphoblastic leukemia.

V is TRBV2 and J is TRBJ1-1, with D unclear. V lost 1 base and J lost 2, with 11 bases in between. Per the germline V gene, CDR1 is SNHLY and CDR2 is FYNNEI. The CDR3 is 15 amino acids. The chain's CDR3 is CASSEDWAQNTEAFF. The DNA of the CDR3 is TGTGCCAGCAGTGAAGATTGGGCCCAAAACACTGAAGCTTTCTTT.

CDR3 protein: CASSPTSGSTGELFF. The CDR3 DNA follows: TGTGCCAGCTCACCAACTAGCGGGAGTACCGGGGAGCTGTTTTTT. The chain is built from TRBV18 and TRBJ2-2, with TRBD2 matching over 11 bases. Germline assignment: CDR1 KGHSH and CDR2 LQKENI. This CDR3 has 15 residues. V dropped 2 bases and J dropped 5; count of bases not matched to a gene: 1.